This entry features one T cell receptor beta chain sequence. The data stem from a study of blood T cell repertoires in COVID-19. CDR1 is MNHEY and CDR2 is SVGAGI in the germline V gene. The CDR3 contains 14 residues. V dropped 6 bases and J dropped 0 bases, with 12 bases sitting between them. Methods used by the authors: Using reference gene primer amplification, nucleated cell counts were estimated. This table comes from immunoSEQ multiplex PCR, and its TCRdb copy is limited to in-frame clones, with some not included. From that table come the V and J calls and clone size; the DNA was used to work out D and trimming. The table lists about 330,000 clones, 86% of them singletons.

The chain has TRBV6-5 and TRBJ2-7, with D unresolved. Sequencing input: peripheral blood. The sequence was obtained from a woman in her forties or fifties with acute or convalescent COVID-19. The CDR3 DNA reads TGTGCCAGCAGCCAGGCTACCAGCTCCTACGAGCAGTACTTC. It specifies CASSQATSSYEQYF.